The TCR beta chain under discussion was sequenced for a study of T-cell memory formation after mild COVID-19. Study overall: For the most part, TCR clusters were specific to one donor.

On this clonotype itself: Germline is not matched at one junction end, which may reflect a read error.

TCRdb used MiXCR to reprocess the 5' RACE reads, holding one entry per CDR3 protein. This table holds approximately 300,000 distinct CDR3 sequences, roughly 19% found once. The CDR3 runs to 17 residues. Germline assignment: CDR1 SGHRS and CDR2 YFSETQ. The clonotype originates from a man aged 18-30 years who had mild COVID-19 (a few samples of this study predate the infection). Cell type and time point are not known. The rearrangement links TRBV5-1 to TRBJ2-3; the match to TRBD2 covers 7 bases. Material: PBMCs or a T cell subset sorted from them (not recorded which). CDR3 region: CVSSWGVAAGSTDTQYF. DNA of the CDR3: TGCGTCAGCAGCTGGGGGGTCGCAGCGGGATCCACAGATACGCAGTATTTT.